The T cell receptor (beta chain) described here comes from a study of shared clonotypes between healthy human individuals. It was CD45RO-negative cells, positively selected for CCR7, that made up naive CD8 cells, with terminally differentiated effector memory CD45RA+ cells excluded. With regard to this clone: The antigen remains undetermined. The same CDR3 is also encoded by other DNA sequences in this sample.

Study conclusions and caveats: Investigators collected only blood, and repertoires in tissues likely differ. Compared with clonotypes that all four donors shared, non-shared clonotypes had lower generation probabilities.

Repertoires were generated with immunoSEQ multiplex PCR, while TCRdb's copy carries only in-frame clones and drops some. The sample shows 1.5 million to 2.5 million clones, around 96% of them seen only once. CDR3 length: 14 amino acids. In germline, CDR1 is SGHDN, CDR2 FVKESK. Trimming removed 1 base from V and 2 bases from J, with 6 bases in between. The source material was naive CD8+ T cells sorted from blood. The TCR sequence derives from a man between 18 and 35 years old in good health. V gene TRBV14 combines with J gene TRBJ1-5; D remains ambiguous. CDR3 protein: CASSQGEGNQPQHF. CDR3 DNA: TGTGCCAGCAGCCAAGGGGAGGGCAATCAGCCCCAGCATTTT. The complete variable domain, with remaining parts taken from reference TRBV14 and TRBJ1-5, reads EAGVTQFPSHSVIEKGQTVTLRCDPISGHDNLYWYRRVMGKEIKFLLHFVKESKQDESGMPNNRFLAERTGGTYSTLKVQPAELEDSGVYFCASSQGEGNQPQHFGDGTRLSIL.